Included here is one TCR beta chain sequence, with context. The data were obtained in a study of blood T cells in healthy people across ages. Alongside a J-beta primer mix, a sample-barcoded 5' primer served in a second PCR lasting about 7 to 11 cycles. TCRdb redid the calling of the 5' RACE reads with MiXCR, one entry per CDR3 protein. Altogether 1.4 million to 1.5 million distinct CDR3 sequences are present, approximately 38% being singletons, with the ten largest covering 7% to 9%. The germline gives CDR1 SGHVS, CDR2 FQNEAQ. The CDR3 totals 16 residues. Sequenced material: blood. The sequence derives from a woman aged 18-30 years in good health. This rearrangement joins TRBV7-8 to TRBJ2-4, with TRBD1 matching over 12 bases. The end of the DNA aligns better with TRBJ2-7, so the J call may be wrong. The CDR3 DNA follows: TGTGCCAGCAGCCTTACGCCGGGACAGGGGGCATACGAGCAGTACTTC. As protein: CASSLTPGQGAYEQYF.